This TCR beta chain was recovered during a study of T cell responses to AZD1222 COVID-19 vaccine. Study-wide context: The study pooled second doses at about 4 or about 12 weeks. Findings and limits, study-wide: The donor cohort was predominantly white British with a female majority, and clonal diversity may have been underestimated. Repertoire sampling was restricted to post-peak T cell response timepoints. Spike was spanned by vaccine-associated CD4 TCRs, with dominance at 160-218 and 743-854.

The CDR3 spans 12 residues. Trimming took off 6 bases at V and 5 bases at J, with 10 bases between the two ends. Germline lookup yields CDR1 SGHTA and CDR2 FQGNSA. Worth noting for this clone: Its antigen is not known.

Assay: immunoSEQ multiplex PCR; the TCRdb copy retains only in-frame clones and omits some. The table lists roughly 140,000 clones, 88% of them singletons. This sample comprised peripheral blood, obtained on day 0 of AZD1222 vaccination. This chain links TRBV7-2 with TRBJ1-2; D remains ambiguous. The receptor's source is an adult in good health. The CDR3 DNA reads TGTGCCAGCAGTTATATTCCTTATGGCTACACCTTC. Protein sequence: CASSYIPYGYTF.